This T cell receptor (beta chain) stems from a study of blood T cell repertoires in COVID-19. Study at large: The United States, Italy and Spain supplied acute and convalescent COVID-19 samples. The cDNA or gDNA used as material had been derived from T cells, B-cell-depleted T cells, or PBMCs.

The authors' processing: From reference gene primer amplification, estimates of nucleated cell counts were derived. The method was immunoSEQ multiplex PCR; TCRdb's version includes in-frame clones alone and lacks a portion of them. That table is the source of V, J and clone size, and D and trimming were worked out from the DNA. Of some 460,000 clones detected, 75% to 90% appear once; the ten largest clones hold approximately 4.3%. The CDR3 is made up of 13 amino acids. Trimming removed 3 bases at V and 2 bases at J, with 8 bases between. Germline CDR1 ENHRY, CDR2 SYGVKD. Sequenced: peripheral blood. This rearrangement joins TRBV10-3 to TRBJ2-7; D not certain. The clonotype was recovered from a woman between 25 and 40 years old with acute or convalescent COVID-19. The CDR3 DNA is TGTGCCATCAGTGAAGACAAGACCTACGAGCAGTACTTC. Residues: CAISEDKTYEQYF.